This T cell receptor beta chain was sequenced during a study of shared clonotypes between healthy human individuals. The method was immunoSEQ multiplex PCR; TCRdb's version includes in-frame clones alone and lacks a portion of them. Of over 850,000 clones listed, about four fifths are singletons. This TCR derives from a man aged 18 to 35 in good health. Some clones in this sample may be carry-over from other donors' samples. Sequences were obtained from memory CD4+ T cells from PBMCs. Subset here: CD45RA-negative fraction.

This CDR3 reads CASSSRIPNQPQHF. DNA of the CDR3: TGTGCCAGCAGCTCCAGGATTCCCAATCAGCCCCAGCATTTT. This rearrangement joins TRBV7-8 to TRBJ1-5; D unresolved. The CDR3 has 14 amino acids. Between the trimmed V and J ends, which lost 4 bases and 3 bases, there was a span of 10 bases. Germline CDR1 reads SGHVS; CDR2 reads FQNEAQ.